The 26 T cell receptor beta chains below were found in one sample sequenced in a study of T cells after yellow fever vaccination. TCRdb itself ran the 5' RACE reads through MiXCR, one entry per CDR3 protein. The sample consists of 350,000 to 450,000 distinct CDR3 sequences, approximately 6% of them appearing once. The sequencing here drew on PBMCs, taken 5 days after the yellow fever booster vaccination. The receptor set was obtained from a man aged 30 to 39 who received the YFV17D yellow fever vaccine.

This clonotype was counted between two and nine times. The chain links TRBV19 to TRBJ1-5; D not resolved. The CDR3 is made up of 14 amino acids. Germline CDR1 LNHDA, CDR2 SQIVND (reference sequence). V was shortened by 2 bases and J by 4 bases, with 9 bases between the two germline ends. The CDR3 nucleotides read TGTGCCAGTAGTATAACCGGATTTAATCAGCCCCAGCATTTT. The encoded protein is CASSITGFNQPQHF.

V and J are TRBV12-3 or TRBV12-4 and TRBJ2-7; 8 bases agree with TRBD1. The CDR3 runs to 14 residues. Trimming cost V 4 bases and J 3 bases; bases outside gene matches: 5. CDR3 DNA: TGTGCCAGCAGTTATGCGACAGGGGTCTACGAGCAGTACTTC. Translated: CASSYATGVYEQYF.

This clonotype was picked up a small number of times. The V call is TRBV5-5, the J call TRBJ2-3, with 8 bases that match TRBD2. V lost 1 base, J lost 3 bases, and 7 bases stayed unmatched. The V gene's germline CDR1 is SGHKS and CDR2 YYEKEE (reference sequence). This CDR3 has 16 amino acids. DNA for the CDR3: TGTGCCAGCAGCTTGTTCCTAGCGGGCAATACAGATACGCAGTATTTT. It yields the protein CASSLFLAGNTDTQYF.

There are a few counts of this clonotype. The chain couples TRBV25-1 to TRBJ2-5; a weak D match, TRBD1 (7 bases). V lost 6 bases to trimming and J lost 5 bases, with 22 bases between them. The CDR3 extends over 16 amino acids. CDR1 is MGHDK, CDR2 SYGVNS, per germline. Written as DNA, the CDR3 is TGTGCCAGCAGCGAGGGGGTACAGGGGAGGTGGGAGACCCAGTACTTC. Protein: CASSEGVQGRWETQYF. The variable domain in full, with the rest retrieved from reference TRBV25-1 and TRBJ2-5, is EADIYQTPRYLVIGTGKKITLECSQTMGHDKMYWYQQDPGMELHLIHYSYGVNSTEKGDLSSESTVSRIRTEHFPLTLESARPSHTSQYLCASSEGVQGRWETQYFGPGTRLLVL.

The V and J genes are TRBV7-8 and TRBJ2-1; 7 bases fit TRBD1. Looked up from germline, CDR1 is SGHVS and CDR2 is FQNEAQ. CDR3 length: 16 residues. V trimming: 5 bases; J trimming: 1 base; junction bases outside the gene matches: 8. The CDR3 DNA follows: TGTGCCAGCAGCCCTCGGACAGGTCTATCCTACAATGAGCAGTTCTTC. Amino acid sequence: CASSPRTGLSYNEQFF.

This clonotype was recorded at least ten times. V and J are TRBV20-1 and TRBJ2-7, with D unclear. This CDR3 comprises 13 residues. Germline CDR1 is DFQATT and CDR2 is SNEGSKA (reference sequence). Trimming stripped 3 bases from V and 3 bases from J, with 12 bases between. CDR3: CSARAPGVYEQYF. CDR3 DNA sequence: TGCAGTGCTAGGGCCCCTGGGGTCTACGAGCAGTACTTC.

This clonotype has just a few counts. V usage is TRBV7-2 and J usage is TRBJ2-4; no firm D call. The CDR3 has 11 residues. The germline V and J ends were trimmed by 1 base and 10 bases, with 5 bases remaining between them. The germline gives CDR1 SGHTA, CDR2 FQGNSA. In DNA, the CDR3 is TGTGCCAGCAGCTTAGATCGGATTCAGTACTTC. This encodes CASSLDRIQYF.

This clonotype was detected a few times. This rearrangement joins TRBV15 to TRBJ2-2; 8 positions match TRBD1. The junction had 10 bases not matched to a gene; V was cut back by 0 bases and J by 7 bases. CDR1 is LNHNV, CDR2 YYDKDF, per germline (reference sequence). The CDR3 has 17 residues. Here the CDR3 reads CATSRDFARGQNGELFF. The CDR3 DNA follows: TGTGCCACCAGCAGAGATTTCGCCAGGGGGCAAAACGGGGAGCTGTTTTTT.

This sequence joins TRBV14 and TRBJ2-1, with TRBD2 identical over 11 bases. CDR1 is SGHDN, CDR2 FVKESK, per germline. With 0 bases clipped from V and 0 bases from J, the junction kept 10 bases outside the gene matches. The CDR3 sequence is 20 residues long. CDR3 loop: CASSQERWASGRFSYNEQFF. The CDR3 DNA sequence: TGTGCCAGCAGCCAAGAGCGATGGGCTAGCGGGAGGTTCTCCTACAATGAGCAGTTCTTC.

This clonotype has only a few counts. The CDR3 DNA follows: TGCAGTGCCTGGACTAGCGGGACTTACTCCTACGAGCAGTACTTC. Residues: CSAWTSGTYSYEQYF. The V gene is TRBV20-1, the J gene TRBJ2-7; 12 nucleotides align to TRBD2. The V gene end was trimmed by 6 bases and the J gene end by 0 bases; junction bases not matched to a gene: 6. The CDR3 sequence is 15 residues long. Germline values: CDR1 DFQATT, CDR2 SNEGSKA (reference sequence).

This clonotype was counted only a few times. This chain joins TRBV12-3 or TRBV12-4 and TRBJ2-2, with a tentative D call TRBD2 (6 bases). This CDR3 has 16 amino acids. V was cut by 2 bases and J by 4 bases, with 14 bases left in between. The CDR3 DNA reads as TGTGCCAGCAGTTTATTCGGGACTGGGACCACCGGGGAGCTGTTTTTT. This sequence encodes CASSLFGTGTTGELFF.

The chain joins TRBV4-3 to TRBJ1-6, with D uncertain. Trimming shortened V by 4 bases and J by 9 bases, and 13 bases separated the two germline ends. In germline, CDR1 is LGHNA, CDR2 YSLEER. The CDR3 is made up of 14 amino acids. The CDR3 loop reads CASSPGGSGSPLHF. The CDR3 coding sequence is TGCGCCAGCAGCCCTGGAGGGTCGGGTTCACCCCTCCACTTT.

The rearrangement joins TRBV5-4 to TRBJ2-7; D gene unclear. Germline lookup yields CDR1 SGHNT and CDR2 YYREEE (reference sequence). V shed 0 bases and J shed 3 bases, with 16 bases lying between them. CDR3 length: 16 amino acids. The CDR3 sequence is CASSLGRSPLIYEQYF. The CDR3 region has the DNA TGTGCCAGCAGCTTGGGTAGGTCCCCGTTGATCTACGAGCAGTACTTC. Drawing the rest from reference TRBV5-4 and TRBJ2-7, the complete variable domain is ETGVTQSPTHLIKTRGQQVTLRCSSQSGHNTVSWYQQALGQGPQFIFQYYREEENGRGNFPPRFSGLQFPNYSSELNVNALELDDSALYLCASSLGRSPLIYEQYFGPGTRLTVT.

This clonotype was detected many times. The CDR3: CASSYSGTSGSMFF. The CDR3 DNA follows: TGTGCCAGCAGCTATTCGGGTACTAGCGGGAGTATGTTCTTC. This chain joins TRBV7-9 and TRBJ2-1; 11 bases map to TRBD2. V shed 4 bases, J shed 15 bases, and the junction held 11 bases outside the gene matches. Germline CDR1 SEHNR, CDR2 FQNEAQ (reference sequence). The CDR3 contains 14 residues.

This clonotype was seen more than once but under ten times. The chain employs TRBV5-4 and TRBJ2-7, with TRBD2 as a possible D gene (6 bases). V shed 1 base and J shed 2 bases, with 13 bases lying between them. This CDR3 is built from 15 residues. In germline, CDR1 is SGHNT, CDR2 YYREEE (reference sequence). The CDR3 nucleotides are TGTGCCAGCAGCTTGCGACTAGACCCCGCCTACGAGCAGTACTTC. It specifies CASSLRLDPAYEQYF.

This clonotype was counted ten times or more. The rearrangement joins TRBV11-2 to TRBJ2-5; TRBD2 matches at 14 bases. Germline CDR1 and CDR2: SGHAT and FQNNGV. V shed 2 bases, J shed 5 bases, and the junction held 7 bases outside the gene matches. The CDR3 spans 17 residues. CDR3 in amino acids: CASSLKGLAGASETQYF. In DNA, the CDR3 is TGTGCCAGCAGCTTAAAGGGACTAGCGGGAGCTTCGGAGACCCAGTACTTC. The variable domain in full, completed from reference TRBV11-2 and TRBJ2-5, reads EAGVAQSPRYKIIEKRQSVAFWCNPISGHATLYWYQQILGQGPKLLIQFQNNGVVDDSQLPKDRFSAERLKGVDSTLKIQPAKLEDSAVYLCASSLKGLAGASETQYFGPGTRLLVL.

J is TRBJ2-2 and V is TRBV7-6; D ambiguous. Germline CDR1 is SGHVS and CDR2 is FNYEAQ. The germline V and J ends were trimmed by 1 base and 5 bases, with 8 bases remaining between them. This CDR3 is 14 amino acids long. In DNA form, the CDR3 reads TGTGCCAGCAGCTTAGAATCCTCTACCGGGGAGCTGTTTTTT. Its translation: CASSLESSTGELFF.

Many counts were recorded for this clonotype. This chain uses TRBV27 with TRBJ2-3; D gene uncertain. The V and J ends lost 6 bases and 5 bases respectively, with 15 bases between them. This CDR3 comprises 14 residues. CDR1 and CDR2 (germline): MNHEY, SMNVEV (reference sequence). CDR3 nucleotide sequence: TGTGCCAGCAGCCCAATCGACTGGCAAGATACGCAGTATTTT. Residues: CASSPIDWQDTQYF.

In its sample, this clonotype was seen a few times. The J gene is TRBJ2-6, the V gene TRBV19; D remains ambiguous. The germline V gene encodes CDR1 LNHDA and CDR2 SQIVND (reference sequence). This CDR3 has 15 residues. V gave up 0 bases and J gave up 4 bases, with 7 bases separating them. The CDR3 protein is CASSIEGLGANVLTF. CDR3 nucleotides: TGTGCCAGTAGTATAGAGGGGTTGGGGGCCAACGTCCTGACTTTC. The full variable domain, with the rest looked up from reference TRBV19 and TRBJ2-6, is DGGITQSPKYLFRKEGQNVTLSCEQNLNHDAMYWYRQDPGQGLRLIYYSQIVNDFQKGDIAEGYSVSREKKESFPLTVTSAQKNPTAFYLCASSIEGLGANVLTFGAGSRLTVL.

The V gene is TRBV3-1, the J gene TRBJ1-1; TRBD1 is a possible D gene (5 bases). Germline assignment: CDR1 LGHDT and CDR2 YNNKEL (reference sequence). The ends were cut back, 8 bases at V and 4 bases at J, with 14 bases in the middle. The CDR3 has 13 residues. This chain's CDR3 is CASARGIGTEAFF. In DNA, the CDR3 is TGTGCCAGCGCTCGGGGGATCGGCACTGAAGCTTTCTTT.

This clonotype was seen ten or more times. The V and J genes are TRBV20-1 and TRBJ1-1, with 9 bases that match TRBD1. J gave up 1 base and V 6 bases, and 6 bases lay outside the gene matches. This CDR3 has 14 residues. Germline assignment: CDR1 DFQATT and CDR2 SNEGSKA (reference sequence). The CDR3 region has the DNA TGCAGTGCCGGACAGGGGAGAGGGAACACTGAAGCTTTCTTT. It is translated as CSAGQGRGNTEAFF.

The rearrangement links TRBV29-1 to TRBJ2-1; no firm D call. V was trimmed by 4 bases and J by 2 bases, leaving 9 bases between them. Per germline, CDR1 SQVTM and CDR2 ANQGSEA. The CDR3 covers 13 residues. The CDR3 DNA reads TGCAGCGTTGCTCCAACGACCTACAATGAGCAGTTCTTC. Translated, it gives CSVAPTTYNEQFF.

This clonotype was observed a few times. This chain joins TRBV7-9 and TRBJ2-7, with TRBD1 matching over 10 bases. Germline V lookup: CDR1 SEHNR, CDR2 FQNEAQ (reference sequence). The ends lost 5 bases at V and 0 bases at J; junction bases unmatched: 4. The CDR3 sequence is 15 residues long. In nucleotides, the CDR3 is TGTGCCAGCAGCCGGGACAGGGGTTCCTCCTACGAGCAGTACTTC. Its translation is CASSRDRGSSYEQYF.

This clonotype has at least ten counts. V usage is TRBV7-6 and J usage is TRBJ2-7, with 8 bases matching TRBD1. CDR1 and CDR2 from the germline V gene are SGHVS and FNYEAQ. Unmatched junction bases numbered 7, after V lost 5 bases and J lost 1 base. CDR3 length: 15 amino acids. Written as DNA, the CDR3 is TGTGCCAGCAGCCTATCTTGGGACAGGTCCTACGAGCAGTACTTC. This codes for CASSLSWDRSYEQYF.

The CDR3 region is CASSGRLAGGPFSRGDTQYF. CDR3 sequence (DNA): TGTGCCAGCAGTGGGCGACTAGCGGGAGGGCCATTTTCCCGGGGAGATACGCAGTATTTT. The chain combines TRBV25-1 with TRBJ2-3, with TRBD2 matching over 14 bases. Germline V CDR1 and CDR2: MGHDK, SYGVNS. V dropped 4 bases and J dropped 5; count of bases not matched to a gene: 17. There are 20 residues in the CDR3.

This clonotype occurred many times. The gene calls are TRBV3-1 and TRBJ2-7; D not certain. CDR1 LGHDT and CDR2 YNNKEL come from the germline V gene (reference sequence). Between the trimmed V and J ends, which lost 1 base and 0 bases, there was a span of 7 bases. The CDR3 is made up of 14 amino acids. The CDR3 region has the DNA TGTGCCAGCAGCCAAGTCGCAGTCTCCTACGAGCAGTACTTC. Its translation: CASSQVAVSYEQYF.